The rows below give T cell receptor beta chains drawn from one sample of a study of shared clonotypes between healthy human individuals. Method: immunoSEQ multiplex PCR; TCRdb's copy keeps in-frame clones and lacks some. The sample consists of some 450,000 clones, 75% to 80% of them appearing once. Sequenced sample: PBMCs. The receptors come from a woman between 40 and 50 years old in good health. Some clones in this sample may be carry-over from other donors' samples. The CDR3 runs from the conserved cysteine through the conserved F or W. The order of the fields is CDR3 length, D gene, V gene, J gene, clone size, CDR3 protein, CDR3 DNA. D genes are given only for firm matches. A clone size is listed for some rows: how often the clone was seen (once, few, many), or a class if it is expanded.

16,TRBD2,TRBV5-1,TRBJ2-5,.,CASSSAPRTSGETQYF,TGCGCCAGCAGTTCTGCTCCCAGGACTAGTGGCGAGACCCAGTACTTC
13,.,TRBV5-4,TRBJ2-5,.,CASSRGRQETQYF,TGTGCCAGCAGCCGCGGCCGCCAAGAGACCCAGTACTTC
13,.,TRBV11-2,TRBJ2-7,few,CASSLGDSYEQYF,TGTGCCAGCAGCTTAGGCGACTCCTACGAGCAGTACTTC
12,.,TRBV29-1,TRBJ2-1,.,CSVQREYNEQFF,TGCAGCGTCCAGAGAGAATACAATGAGCAGTTCTTC
15,.,TRBV7-8,TRBJ2-2,.,CASSPRKTNTGELFF,TGTGCCAGCAGCCCCCGGAAGACGAACACCGGGGAGCTGTTTTTT
16,.,TRBV23-1,TRBJ2-2,.,CASSQEGNPRGGELFF,TGCGCCAGCAGTCAAGAGGGGAACCCGAGGGGCGGGGAGCTGTTTTTT
15,TRBD1,TRBV2,TRBJ2-7,.,CASSGVRGQGYEQYF,TGTGCCAGCAGTGGCGTCCGGGGACAGGGCTACGAGCAGTACTTC
11,.,TRBV29-1,TRBJ2-1,once,CSASDHNEQFF,TGCAGCGCCTCAGATCACAATGAGCAGTTCTTC
13,.,TRBV7-3,TRBJ1-1,.,CASSLFANTEAFF,TGTGCCAGCAGCTTATTCGCGAACACTGAAGCTTTCTTT
16,TRBD2,TRBV25-1,TRBJ2-7,.,CASSEIGPRGSYEQYF,TGTGCCAGCAGTGAAATCGGACCGCGGGGGTCCTACGAGCAGTACTTC
15,TRBD2,TRBV5-1,TRBJ2-1,.,CASSSLAGLGNEQFF,TGCGCCAGCAGCTCGCTAGCGGGTCTCGGCAATGAGCAGTTCTTC
13,.,TRBV28,TRBJ2-7,.,CASSLPGGTEQYF,TGTGCCAGCAGTTTACCGGGCGGGACGGAGCAGTACTTC
14,.,TRBV29-1,TRBJ2-1,once,CSAETYAGPNEQFF,TGCAGCGCCGAGACGTACGCCGGACCCAATGAGCAGTTCTTC
15,TRBD2,TRBV19,TRBJ2-1,.,CASSPGTSAYNEQFF,TGTGCCAGTAGTCCCGGGACTAGTGCCTACAATGAGCAGTTCTTC